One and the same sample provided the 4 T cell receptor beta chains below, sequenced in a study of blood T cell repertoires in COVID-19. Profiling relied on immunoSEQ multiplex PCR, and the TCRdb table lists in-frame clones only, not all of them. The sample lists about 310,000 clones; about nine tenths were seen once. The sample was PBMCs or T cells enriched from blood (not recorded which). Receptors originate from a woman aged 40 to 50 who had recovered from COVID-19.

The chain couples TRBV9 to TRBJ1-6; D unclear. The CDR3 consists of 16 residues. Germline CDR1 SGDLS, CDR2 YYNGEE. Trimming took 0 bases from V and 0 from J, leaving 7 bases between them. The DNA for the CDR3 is TGTGCCAGCAGCGTAGGGCCAAGCTCCTATAATTCACCCCTCCACTTT. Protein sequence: CASSVGPSSYNSPLHF.

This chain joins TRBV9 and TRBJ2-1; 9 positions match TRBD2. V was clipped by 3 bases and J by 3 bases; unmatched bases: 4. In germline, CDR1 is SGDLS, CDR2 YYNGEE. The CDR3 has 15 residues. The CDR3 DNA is TGTGCCAGCAGCGCCCGACTAGCGGACTACAATGAGCAGTTCTTC. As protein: CASSARLADYNEQFF.

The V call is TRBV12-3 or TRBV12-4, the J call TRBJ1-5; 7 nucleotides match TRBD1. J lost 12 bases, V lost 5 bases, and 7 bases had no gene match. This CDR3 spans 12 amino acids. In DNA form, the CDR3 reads TGTGCCAGCAGTCTCGACAGGGCGGGCCAGCATTTT. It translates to CASSLDRAGQHF.

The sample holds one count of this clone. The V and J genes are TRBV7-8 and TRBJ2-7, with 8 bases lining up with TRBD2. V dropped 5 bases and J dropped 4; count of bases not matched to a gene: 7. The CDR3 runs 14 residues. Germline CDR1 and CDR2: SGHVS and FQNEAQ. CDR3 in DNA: TGTGCCAGCAGCCCTTACTCGGGGGGGTACGAGCAGTACTTC. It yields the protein CASSPYSGGYEQYF.